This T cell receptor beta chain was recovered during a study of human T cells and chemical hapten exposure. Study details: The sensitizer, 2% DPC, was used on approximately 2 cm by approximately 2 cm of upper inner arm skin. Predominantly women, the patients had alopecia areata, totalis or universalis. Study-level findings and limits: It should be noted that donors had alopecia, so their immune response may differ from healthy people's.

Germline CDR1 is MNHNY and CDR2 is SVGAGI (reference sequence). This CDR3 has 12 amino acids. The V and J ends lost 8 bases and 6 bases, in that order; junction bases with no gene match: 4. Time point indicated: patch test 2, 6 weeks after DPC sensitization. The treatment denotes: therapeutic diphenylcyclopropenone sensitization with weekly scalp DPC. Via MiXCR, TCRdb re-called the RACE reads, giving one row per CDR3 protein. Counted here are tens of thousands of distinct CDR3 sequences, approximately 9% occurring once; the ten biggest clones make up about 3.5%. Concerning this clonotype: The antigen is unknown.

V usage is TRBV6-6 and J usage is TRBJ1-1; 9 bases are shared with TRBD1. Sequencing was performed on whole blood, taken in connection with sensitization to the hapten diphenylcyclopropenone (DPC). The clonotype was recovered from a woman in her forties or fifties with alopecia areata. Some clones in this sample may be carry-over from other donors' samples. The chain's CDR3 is CASLTGGPEAFF. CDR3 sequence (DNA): TGTGCCAGCCTAACAGGGGGCCCTGAAGCTTTCTTT.